Shown below are 10 T cell receptor beta chains from a single sample sequenced in a study of blood T cell repertoires in COVID-19 (TCRdb year 2020). The library was produced with the immunoSEQ multiplex PCR assay. As stored in TCRdb, this immuneACCESS dataset retains in-frame rearrangements with V and J assigned. A fraction of the clones does not appear; measured against another copy, unresolved V genes explain less than half of the discrepancy, and the remainder lacks a known reason. The sample records about 44,000 clones, 80% to 90% of which are singletons. The ten biggest clones cover approximately 1.5% of the sample. Source material: peripheral blood. These receptors were obtained from a woman between 35 and 50 years old with acute or convalescent COVID-19.

The rearrangement joins TRBV4-2 to TRBJ2-7, with no clear D. The germline V gene encodes CDR1 LGHNA and CDR2 YNFKEQ. This CDR3 has 13 amino acids. V dropped 6 bases and J dropped 4 bases, with 13 bases sitting between them. The CDR3, as DNA: TGTGCCAGCAGTAACTCCTACTGGTACGAGCAGTACTTC. Its translation: CASSNSYWYEQYF.

The rearrangement joins TRBV28 to TRBJ2-3; TRBD1 matches at 8 bases. From germline, CDR1 is MDHEN and CDR2 SYDVKM. The CDR3 is 13 residues long. The V segment lost 7 bases and the J segment 5 bases; nucleotides outside the gene matches: 5. CDR3 residues: CASNQGALDTQYF. CDR3 DNA: TGTGCCAGCAATCAGGGGGCCCTAGATACGCAGTATTTT.

The table lists this clone with a few counts. The chain combines TRBV6-5 with TRBJ2-7; possibly TRBD1 for D (6 bases). V lost 3 bases to trimming and J lost 5 bases, with 11 bases between them. This CDR3 has 13 amino acids. Germline values: CDR1 MNHEY, CDR2 SVGAGI. As DNA, the CDR3 is TGTGCCAGCAGTTATACCAGGGGCCACGAGCAGTACTTC. Amino acid sequence: CASSYTRGHEQYF.

V and J are TRBV11-2 and TRBJ2-5; TRBD2 matches at 15 bases. Germline loops: CDR1 SGHAT, CDR2 FQNNGV. CDR3 length equals 18 residues. V lost 5 bases, J lost 5 bases, and 12 bases stayed unmatched. CDR3 protein: CASSRTSGGGTKAETQYF. As DNA, the CDR3 is TGTGCCAGCAGCCGGACTAGCGGGGGGGGAACTAAGGCGGAGACCCAGTACTTC.

The rearrangement uses TRBV7-6 and TRBJ1-1; no firm D call. The CDR3 sequence is 18 residues long. CDR1 is SGHVS and CDR2 is FNYEAQ in the germline V gene. V lost 5 bases, J lost 0 bases, and 22 bases lay in between. The CDR3: CASSLPRGSSPLNTEAFF. The CDR3 coding sequence is TGTGCCAGCAGCCTCCCGAGAGGCAGCTCGCCCTTGAACACTGAAGCTTTCTTT.

This chain uses TRBV27 with TRBJ2-2; D remains ambiguous. V was clipped by 0 bases and J by 5 bases, with 4 bases between them. Germline V gene sequence: CDR1 MNHEY, CDR2 SMNVEV (reference sequence). This CDR3 is 13 amino acids long. CDR3 DNA: TGTGCCAGCAGTTTATCGGCTACCGGGGAGCTGTTTTTT. Translated, it gives CASSLSATGELFF.

The chain is built from TRBV27 and TRBJ2-7, with 8 bases fitting TRBD1. This CDR3 comprises 15 residues. Germline assignment: CDR1 MNHEY and CDR2 SMNVEV (reference sequence). The junction had 7 bases not matched to a gene; V was cut back by 3 bases and J by 3 bases. This chain's CDR3 is CASSLFGTGFYEQYF. The DNA for the CDR3 is TGTGCCAGCAGTTTGTTCGGGACAGGATTCTACGAGCAGTACTTC.

The rearrangement joins TRBV5-1 to TRBJ2-5; TRBD1 aligns across 9 bases. The germline CDR1 and CDR2 sequences are SGHRS and YFSETQ. Trimming at V came to 3 bases and at J to 2 bases, leaving 2 bases not matched to a gene. The CDR3 consists of 14 residues. The CDR3 region is CASSWTGDQETQYF. CDR3 coding DNA: TGCGCCAGCAGCTGGACAGGGGATCAAGAGACCCAGTACTTC. Filled out from reference TRBV5-1 and TRBJ2-5, the complete variable domain reads KAGVTQTPRYLIKTRGQQVTLSCSPISGHRSVSWYQQTPGQGLQFLFEYFSETQRNKGNFPGRFSGRQFSNSRSEMNVSTLELGDSALYLCASSWTGDQETQYFGPGTRLLVL.

The table lists this clone with a count of one. This rearrangement joins TRBV13 to TRBJ2-3; 10 bases fit TRBD2. Germline V gene sequence: CDR1 PRHDT, CDR2 FYEKMQ (reference sequence). Trimming cost V 2 bases and J 4 bases; bases outside gene matches: 3. This CDR3 spans 15 amino acids. CDR3: CASSLPSGGADTQYF. In DNA form, the CDR3 reads TGTGCCAGCAGCTTACCTAGCGGGGGTGCAGATACGCAGTATTTT.

V and J are TRBV11-2 and TRBJ1-1; possible D gene TRBD1, 5 bases. CDR1 and CDR2 from the germline V gene are SGHAT and FQNNGV. Trimming left V 0 bases short and J 5 bases short, with 13 bases between. The CDR3 consists of 15 residues. In DNA form, the CDR3 reads TGTGCCAGCAGCTTAGATAGGCGGGGCGGGACTGAAGCTTTCTTT. It yields the protein CASSLDRRGGTEAFF.